This TCR beta chain was obtained from a study of T cell repertoires in cytomegalovirus infection. Study conclusions and caveats: Public TCR beta family frequency separated CMV-and-HLA carriers, including in an independent cohort. HLA-C-restricted CMV clonotypes gave the most frequent clonotype in two of eight donors.

TCRdb re-analysed the reads in MiXCR, keeping a single row per CDR3 protein. The table records hundreds of thousands of distinct CDR3 sequences, approximately 10% of them present only once. Turning to this clonotype: The antigen remains undetermined.

V dropped 1 base and J dropped 0; count of bases not matched to a gene: 2. The CDR3 length is 14 residues. Germline CDR1 and CDR2: DFQATT and SNEGSKA (reference sequence). This chain joins TRBV20-1 and TRBJ1-1; 7 nucleotides line up with TRBD1. What was sequenced was PBMCs. This sequence originates from a human donor in good health (CMV status not recorded). Some clones in this sample may be carry-over from other donors' samples. The CDR3 protein is CSARAQGVNTEAFF. CDR3 bases: TGCAGTGCTAGAGCGCAGGGGGTGAACACTGAAGCTTTCTTT.